These T cell receptor beta chains were read from a single sample in a study of shared clonotypes between healthy human individuals. Generated by immunoSEQ multiplex PCR, the TCRdb table keeps only in-frame clones and is missing some. In the table there are 1,400,000 or so clones, approximately 98.5% of which are singletons. The sample was naive CD4+ T cells sorted from blood. These TCRs come from a man aged 25-45 years in good health. Each CDR3 is given with its conserved first and last residue. The D gene is left open where the match is weak.

V,J,D,CDR3,DNA
TRBV9,TRBJ2-1,NA,CASSKGGLYNEQFF,TGTGCCAGCAGCAAAGGGGGGCTCTACAATGAGCAGTTCTTC
TRBV13,TRBJ2-2,NA,CASSLEGKNTGELFF,TGTGCCAGCAGCTTAGAAGGGAAGAACACCGGGGAGCTGTTTTTT
TRBV7-9,TRBJ2-7,TRBD2,CASSLGVREGYEQYF,TGTGCCAGCAGCTTAGGGGTCAGGGAGGGCTACGAGCAGTACTTC
TRBV7-6,TRBJ2-7,TRBD1,CASSLIRTGTGAPYEQYF,TGTGCCAGCAGCTTAATTCGAACCGGGACAGGGGCTCCCTACGAGCAGTACTTC
TRBV18,TRBJ2-5,NA,CASSPYKETQYF,TGTGCCAGCTCACCGTACAAAGAGACCCAGTACTTC
TRBV5-6,TRBJ2-5,NA,CASSIGGKTQYF,TGTGCCAGCAGCATAGGGGGGAAGACCCAGTACTTC
TRBV5-4,TRBJ2-3,TRBD1,CASSLGDRARHPFPDTQYF,TGTGCCAGCAGCTTGGGTGACAGGGCTCGACACCCGTTCCCAGATACGCAGTATTTT
TRBV29-1,TRBJ2-7,NA,CSVSVRGDEQYF,TGCAGCGTTTCAGTGAGGGGTGACGAGCAGTACTTC
TRBV6-1,TRBJ2-5,NA,CASSDYSTQYF,TGTGCCAGCAGTGATTATAGTACCCAGTACTTC
TRBV5-4,TRBJ2-2,NA,CASSLAPGELFF,TGTGCCAGCAGCTTGGCGCCCGGGGAGCTGTTTTTT
TRBV9,TRBJ2-2,NA,CASSFGQTLVAGELFF,TGTGCCAGCTCCTTCGGACAAACGCTCGTCGCCGGGGAGCTGTTTTTT
TRBV30,TRBJ2-7,TRBD1,CAWRNRGSPPYEQYF,TGTGCCTGGAGAAACAGGGGGAGCCCCCCGTACGAGCAGTACTTC
TRBV4-2,TRBJ2-3,NA,CASSAWEGDTQYF,TGTGCCAGCAGCGCCTGGGAAGGGGATACGCAGTATTTT
TRBV7-8,TRBJ1-1,NA,CASSLMGTMNTEAFF,TGTGCCAGCAGCTTAATGGGGACCATGAACACTGAAGCTTTCTTT
TRBV5-5,TRBJ1-5,NA,CASSLDSSNQPQHF,TGTGCCAGCAGCTTGGACAGTAGCAATCAGCCCCAGCATTTT
TRBV7-2,TRBJ2-7,TRBD1,CASSSDRASTSYEQYF,TGTGCCAGCAGCTCTGACAGGGCTTCAACCTCCTACGAGCAGTACTTC